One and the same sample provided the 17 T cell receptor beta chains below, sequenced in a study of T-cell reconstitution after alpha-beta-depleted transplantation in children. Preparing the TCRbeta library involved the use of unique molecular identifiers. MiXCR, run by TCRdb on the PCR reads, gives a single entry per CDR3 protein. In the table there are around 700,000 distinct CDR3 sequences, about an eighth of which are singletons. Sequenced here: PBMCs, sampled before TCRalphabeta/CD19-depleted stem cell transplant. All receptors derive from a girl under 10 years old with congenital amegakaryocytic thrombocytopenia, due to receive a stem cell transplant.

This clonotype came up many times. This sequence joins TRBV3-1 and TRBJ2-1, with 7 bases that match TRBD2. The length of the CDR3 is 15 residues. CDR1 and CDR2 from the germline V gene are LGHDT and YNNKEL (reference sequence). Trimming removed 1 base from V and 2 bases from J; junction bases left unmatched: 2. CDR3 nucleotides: TGTGCCAGCAGCCAAGTGCGGGAGACCTACAATGAGCAGTTCTTC. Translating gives CASSQVRETYNEQFF.

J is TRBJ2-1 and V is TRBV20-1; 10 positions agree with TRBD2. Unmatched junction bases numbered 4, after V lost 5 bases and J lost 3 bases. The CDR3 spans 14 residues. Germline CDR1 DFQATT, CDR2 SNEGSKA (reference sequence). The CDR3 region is CSAGRTSGYNEQFF. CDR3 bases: TGCAGTGCTGGACGGACTAGCGGCTACAATGAGCAGTTCTTC.

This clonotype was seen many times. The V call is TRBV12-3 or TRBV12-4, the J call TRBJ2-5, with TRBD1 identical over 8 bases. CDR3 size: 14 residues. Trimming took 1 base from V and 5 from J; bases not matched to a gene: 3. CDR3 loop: CASSLGTGRETQYF. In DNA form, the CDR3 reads TGTGCCAGCAGTTTAGGGACAGGGCGCGAGACCCAGTACTTC.

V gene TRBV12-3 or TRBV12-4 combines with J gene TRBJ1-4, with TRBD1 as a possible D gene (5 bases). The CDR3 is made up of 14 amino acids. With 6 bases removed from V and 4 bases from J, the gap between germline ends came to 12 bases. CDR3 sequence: CASSLTVFNEKLFF. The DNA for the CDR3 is TGTGCCAGCAGCCTGACAGTTTTTAATGAAAAACTGTTTTTT.

The CDR3 DNA follows: TGTGCCAGCAGTTTTCCTCTAGCGGGGATCGAAGAGACCCAGTACTTC. It translates to CASSFPLAGIEETQYF. V gene TRBV12-3 or TRBV12-4 combines with J gene TRBJ2-5; 9 nucleotides align to TRBD2. V was clipped by 3 bases and J by 3 bases; unmatched bases: 8. This CDR3 spans 16 amino acids.

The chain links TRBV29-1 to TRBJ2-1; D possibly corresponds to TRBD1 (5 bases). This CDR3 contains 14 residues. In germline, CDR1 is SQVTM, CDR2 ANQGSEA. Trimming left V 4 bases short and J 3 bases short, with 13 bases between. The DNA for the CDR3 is TGCAGCGTTGGCTCTTCAGGGTACTACAATGAGCAGTTCTTC. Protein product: CSVGSSGYYNEQFF.

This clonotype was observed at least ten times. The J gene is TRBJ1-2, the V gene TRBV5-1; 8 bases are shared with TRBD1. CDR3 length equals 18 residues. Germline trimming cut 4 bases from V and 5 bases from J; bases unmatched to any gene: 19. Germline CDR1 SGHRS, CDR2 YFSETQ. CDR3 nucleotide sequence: TGCGCCAGCAGCCCGGGACAGGCCGTCGTTCGTTTCGAATATGGCTACACCTTC. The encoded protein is CASSPGQAVVRFEYGYTF. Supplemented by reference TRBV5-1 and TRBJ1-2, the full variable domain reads KAGVTQTPRYLIKTRGQQVTLSCSPISGHRSVSWYQQTPGQGLQFLFEYFSETQRNKGNFPGRFSGRQFSNSRSEMNVSTLELGDSALYLCASSPGQAVVRFEYGYTFGSGTRLTVV.

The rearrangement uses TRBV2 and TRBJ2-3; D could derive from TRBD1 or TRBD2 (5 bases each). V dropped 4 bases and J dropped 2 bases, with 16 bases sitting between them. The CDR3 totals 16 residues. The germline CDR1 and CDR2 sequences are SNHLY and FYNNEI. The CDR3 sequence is CASSGRMGVSTDTQYF. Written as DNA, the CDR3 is TGTGCCAGCAGTGGCAGGATGGGGGTTTCCACAGATACGCAGTATTTT. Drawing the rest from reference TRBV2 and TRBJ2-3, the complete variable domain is EPEVTQTPSHQVTQMGQEVILRCVPISNHLYFYWYRQILGQKVEFLVSFYNNEISEKSEIFDDQFSVERPDGSNFTLKIRSTKLEDSAMYFCASSGRMGVSTDTQYFGPGTRLTVL.

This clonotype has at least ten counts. CDR3 in amino acids: CASRGLAEYNEQFF. The CDR3 coding sequence is TGTGCCAGCAGGGGACTAGCGGAGTACAATGAGCAGTTCTTC. The chain couples TRBV3-1 to TRBJ2-1, with 11 bases fitting TRBD2. Trimming took 6 bases from V and 4 from J; bases not matched to a gene: 2. The CDR3 consists of 14 residues. The germline V gene encodes CDR1 LGHDT and CDR2 YNNKEL (reference sequence).

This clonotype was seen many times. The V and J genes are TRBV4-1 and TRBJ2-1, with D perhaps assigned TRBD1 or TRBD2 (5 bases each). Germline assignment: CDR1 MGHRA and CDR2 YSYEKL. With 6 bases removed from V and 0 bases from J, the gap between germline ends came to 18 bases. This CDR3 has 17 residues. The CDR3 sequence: CASSLLPGPSSYNEQFF. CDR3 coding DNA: TGCGCCAGCAGTCTTCTTCCGGGACCGAGCTCCTACAATGAGCAGTTCTTC.

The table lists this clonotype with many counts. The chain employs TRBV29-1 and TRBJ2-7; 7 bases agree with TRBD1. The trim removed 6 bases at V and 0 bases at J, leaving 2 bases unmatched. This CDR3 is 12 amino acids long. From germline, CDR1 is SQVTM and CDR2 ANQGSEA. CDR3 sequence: CSVRDSSYEQYF. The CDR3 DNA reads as TGCAGCGTCCGGGACAGCTCCTACGAGCAGTACTTC.

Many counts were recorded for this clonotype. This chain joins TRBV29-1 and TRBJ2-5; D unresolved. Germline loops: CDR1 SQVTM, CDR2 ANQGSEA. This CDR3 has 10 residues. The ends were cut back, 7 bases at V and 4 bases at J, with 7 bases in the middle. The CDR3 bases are TGCAGCGGGAAGGGAGAGACCCAGTACTTC. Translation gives CSGKGETQYF.

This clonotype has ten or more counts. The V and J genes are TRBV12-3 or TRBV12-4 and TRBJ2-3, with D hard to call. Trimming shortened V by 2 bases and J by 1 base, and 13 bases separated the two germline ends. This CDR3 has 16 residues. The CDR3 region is CASSLPPDIGTDTQYF. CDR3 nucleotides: TGTGCCAGCAGTTTACCTCCCGATATAGGCACAGATACGCAGTATTTT.

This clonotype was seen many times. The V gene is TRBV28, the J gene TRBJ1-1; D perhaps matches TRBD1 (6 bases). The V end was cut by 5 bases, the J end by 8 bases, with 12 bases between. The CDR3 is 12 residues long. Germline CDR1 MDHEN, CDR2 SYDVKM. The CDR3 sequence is CASSPSTGEAFF. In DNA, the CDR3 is TGTGCCAGCAGTCCTTCCACAGGGGAAGCTTTCTTT.

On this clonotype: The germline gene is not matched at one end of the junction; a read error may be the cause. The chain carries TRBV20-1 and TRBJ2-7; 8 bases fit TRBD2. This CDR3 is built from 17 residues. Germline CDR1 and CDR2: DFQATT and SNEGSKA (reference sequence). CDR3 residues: CCARWWGPTSESHEQYF. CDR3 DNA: TGCTGTGCTAGGTGGTGGGGCCCGACTAGCGAGTCCCACGAGCAGTACTTC.

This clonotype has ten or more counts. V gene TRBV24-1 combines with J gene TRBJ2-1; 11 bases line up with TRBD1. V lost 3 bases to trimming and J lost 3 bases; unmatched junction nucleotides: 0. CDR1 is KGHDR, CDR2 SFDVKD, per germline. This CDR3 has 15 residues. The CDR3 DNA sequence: TGTGCCACCAGTGATGGGACAGGGGGCTACAATGAGCAGTTCTTC. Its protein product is CATSDGTGGYNEQFF.

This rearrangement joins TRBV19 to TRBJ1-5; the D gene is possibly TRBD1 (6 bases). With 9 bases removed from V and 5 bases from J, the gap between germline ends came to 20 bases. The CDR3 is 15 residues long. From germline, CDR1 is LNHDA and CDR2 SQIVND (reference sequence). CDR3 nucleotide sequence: TGTGCCAGGGCCCTAAGGGGGGGCATCCATCAGCCCCAGCATTTT. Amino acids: CARALRGGIHQPQHF.